The entry that follows covers one TCR beta chain sequence. This specimen belongs to a study of blood T cell repertoires in COVID-19. Profiled with immunoSEQ multiplex PCR; TCRdb holds only in-frame clones, not every one. This sample has some 290,000 clones, with around 90% found just once. The TCR sequence derives from a middle-aged woman with COVID-19, enrolled during active disease. Material for sequencing was peripheral blood.

The CDR3 loop is CSATFSPRLAGLVDTQYF. The CDR3 DNA reads as TGCAGCGCCACATTTTCCCCCCGACTAGCGGGACTCGTAGATACGCAGTATTTT. This chain uses TRBV29-1 with TRBJ2-3; 11 bases agree with TRBD2. The germline gives CDR1 SQVTM, CDR2 ANQGSEA. This CDR3 is built from 18 residues. With 7 bases clipped from V and 5 bases from J, the junction kept 20 bases outside the gene matches.